This T cell receptor (beta chain) was found in a study of blood T cell repertoires in COVID-19. Background on the study: Both acute and convalescent COVID-19 samples were obtained from the United States, Italy and Spain.

In the source study's methods: Amplification with reference gene primers provided the estimates of nucleated cell counts. Clones were sequenced by immunoSEQ multiplex PCR, and TCRdb holds only the in-frame ones, with some missing. The DNA gave D and trimming, while V, J and clone size come from that table. The sample consists of about 55,000 clones, about 91% of them appearing once. Trimming stripped 8 bases from V and 2 bases from J, with 17 bases between. The CDR3 sequence is 15 residues long. Germline CDR1 reads MNHNY; CDR2 reads SVGAGI (reference sequence). Patients at the Seattle site were enrolled during active infection and followed longitudinally.

This clonotype was sampled from a man in his forties or fifties with COVID-19, enrolled during active disease. What was sequenced was peripheral blood. The V gene is TRBV6-6, the J gene TRBJ2-3; a possible D gene is TRBD1 (6 bases). The CDR3 DNA reads as TGTGCCAGCGCTGACTGGGGGCACGTCACAGATACGCAGTATTTT. This encodes CASADWGHVTDTQYF.